This T cell receptor beta chain was sequenced in a study of OX40 agonist ivuxolimab in advanced cancers. Study summary: An agonistic human IgG2 monoclonal antibody against OX40 (CD134) was given. At approximately 80% male, the cohort had a mean age of around 56 years, ranging from about 20 to 80.

Concerning this clone itself: The antigen is not known.

The CDR3 totals 15 residues. Germline V gene data show CDR1 as MNHNS and CDR2 as SASEGT. V was pared by 5 bases and J by 2 bases, with 12 bases between. Study-level points and caveats: Relative to CD4+ cells, CD8+ T cells on average had more expanded clones.

Sequencing was performed with immunoSEQ multiplex PCR; in TCRdb, only in-frame clones are kept and a portion is missing. The table has some 83,000 clones, 90% seen once. The chain carries TRBV6-1 and TRBJ2-2; D perhaps matches TRBD2 (6 bases). The material was CD4+ or CD8+ T cells sorted from blood, obtained in a trial of the OX40 agonist ivuxolimab. This clonotype originated in an adult with an advanced solid tumor such as melanoma, head and neck, liver or kidney cancer. CDR3 DNA: TGTGCCAGCAGTAGCCGGAGGGGAAACACCGGGGAGCTGTTTTTT. It is translated as CASSSRRGNTGELFF.